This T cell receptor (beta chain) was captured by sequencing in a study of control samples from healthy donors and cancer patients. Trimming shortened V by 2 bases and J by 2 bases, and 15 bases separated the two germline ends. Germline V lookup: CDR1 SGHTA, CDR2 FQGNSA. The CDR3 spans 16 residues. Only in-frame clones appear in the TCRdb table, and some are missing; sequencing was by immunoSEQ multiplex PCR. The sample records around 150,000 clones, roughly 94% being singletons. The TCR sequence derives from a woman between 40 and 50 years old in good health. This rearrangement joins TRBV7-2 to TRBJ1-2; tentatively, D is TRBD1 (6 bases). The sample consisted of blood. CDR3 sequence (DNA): TGTGCCAGCAGCTTACACCCCCTTACAGGGAACTATGGCTACACCTTC. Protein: CASSLHPLTGNYGYTF.